Given below is one T cell receptor beta chain in context. The antigen is undetermined. The data belong to a study of human CD8 memory T cell subsets. General study findings and limits: Stem-like memory T cells and precursor exhausted T cells had repertoires that overlapped very little. Stem-like memory and precursor exhausted T cells were similarly highly diverse; effector memory cells were not. Chao1 was used to estimate diversity, and its estimates suggested stem-like memory T cells were more diverse than precursor exhausted T cells.

Negative magnetic selection enriched total CD8+ T cells. A UMI-labeled 5' RACE approach was the method that produced the TCR beta libraries. From its re-call of the 5' RACE reads, TCRdb lists each CDR3 protein once, without DNA. The specimen's table records roughly 6,200 distinct CDR3 sequences. This CDR3 has 17 residues. CDR1 is MGHDK, CDR2 SYGVNS, per germline. The sequencing sample was made of CD8+ effector memory T cells (TEM) sorted from PBMCs. As for subset: effector memory CD8 T cells, CCR7- CD45RO+ CD95+. The chain joins TRBV25-1 to TRBJ2-1; TCRdb outputs TRBD2, but without DNA this stays unchecked. This clonotype was obtained from a human donor in good health. CDR3: CASSDFTQGRGYNEQFF.